This T cell receptor (beta chain) originates from a study of T cell changes during pregnancy in multiple sclerosis. Clones were read by immunoSEQ multiplex PCR, and TCRdb kept only the in-frame ones, dropping some. There are more than 45,000 clones in the sample; about 90% occur only once, and approximately 0.69% lies in the top ten. The CDR3 is 16 residues long. J gave up 2 bases and V 5 bases, and 8 bases lay outside the gene matches. The germline V gene encodes CDR1 SGHTA and CDR2 FQGNSA. The rearrangement joins TRBV7-2 to TRBJ2-1, with TRBD2 matching over 8 bases. The input for sequencing was CD4+ T cells from peripheral blood mononuclear cells, taken after pregnancy. The clonotype originates from a female donor with multiple sclerosis, enrolled in a pregnancy study. DNA of the CDR3: TGTGCCAGCAGCCCGGAGGCTAGCGGGCCCTACAATGAGCAGTTCTTC. Protein sequence: CASSPEASGPYNEQFF.